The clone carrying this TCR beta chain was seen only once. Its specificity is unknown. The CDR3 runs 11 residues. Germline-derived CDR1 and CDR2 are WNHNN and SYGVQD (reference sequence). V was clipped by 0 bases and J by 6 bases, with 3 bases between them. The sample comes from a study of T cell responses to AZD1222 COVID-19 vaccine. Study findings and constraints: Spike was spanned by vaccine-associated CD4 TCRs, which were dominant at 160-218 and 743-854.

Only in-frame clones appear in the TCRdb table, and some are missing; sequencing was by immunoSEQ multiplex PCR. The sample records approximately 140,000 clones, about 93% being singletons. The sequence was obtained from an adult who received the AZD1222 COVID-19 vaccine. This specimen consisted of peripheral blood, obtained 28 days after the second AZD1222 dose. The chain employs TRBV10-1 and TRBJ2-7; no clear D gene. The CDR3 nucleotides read TGCGCCAGCAGTGAGTCTTCCGAGCAGTACTTC. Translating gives CASSESSEQYF.